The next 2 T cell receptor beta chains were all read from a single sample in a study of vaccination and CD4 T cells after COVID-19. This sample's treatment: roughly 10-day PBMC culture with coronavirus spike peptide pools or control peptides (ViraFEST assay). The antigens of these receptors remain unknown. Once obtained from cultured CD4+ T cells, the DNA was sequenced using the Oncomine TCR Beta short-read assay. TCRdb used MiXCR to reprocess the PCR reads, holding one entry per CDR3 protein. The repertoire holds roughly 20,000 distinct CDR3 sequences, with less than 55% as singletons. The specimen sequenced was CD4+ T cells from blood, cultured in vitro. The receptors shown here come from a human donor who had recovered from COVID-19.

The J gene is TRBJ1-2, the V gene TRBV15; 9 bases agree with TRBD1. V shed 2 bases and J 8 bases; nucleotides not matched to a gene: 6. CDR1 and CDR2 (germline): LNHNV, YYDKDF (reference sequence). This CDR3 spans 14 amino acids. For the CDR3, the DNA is TGTGCCACCAGCAGACCGGGACAGGGACACGGCTACACCTTC. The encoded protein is CATSRPGQGHGYTF.

The CDR3, as DNA: TGCAGTGCCCCCATCGGGGCGGGGACTGAAGCTTTCTTT. Translated: CSAPIGAGTEAFF. The chain combines TRBV20-1 with TRBJ1-1; perhaps TRBD1 as D (5 bases). The germline gives CDR1 DFQATT, CDR2 SNEGSKA (reference sequence). V shed 6 bases and J shed 5 bases, with 16 bases lying between them. The CDR3 loop spans 13 amino acids.